Following are 26 T cell receptor beta chains from one sample sequenced in a study of blood T cell repertoires in COVID-19 (TCRdb year 2020). Preparation of the library involved the immunoSEQ multiplex PCR assay. TCRdb limited this immuneACCESS table to in-frame rearrangements with V and J called. A share of clones is missing; checked studies link under half to unresolved V genes, and the rest is unexplained. The sample data list roughly 90,000 clones, and around nine tenths of these were observed just once. The ten biggest clones cover approximately 2.2% of the sample. The material sequenced was peripheral blood. The receptors originated from a man aged 45-65 years with acute or convalescent COVID-19.

The CDR3 sequence is CASSMVSSVNTDTQYF. Written as DNA, the CDR3 is TGTGCCAGTAGTATGGTTTCTAGTGTTAACACAGATACGCAGTATTTT. The V call is TRBV19, the J call TRBJ2-3; D ambiguous. V was pared by 3 bases and J by 2 bases, with 15 bases between. The CDR3 is 16 amino acids. CDR1 and CDR2 (germline): LNHDA, SQIVND (reference sequence).

The chain links TRBV30 to TRBJ1-2; tentative D call: TRBD1 (5 bases). The CDR3 runs 14 residues. CDR1 is GTSNPN and CDR2 is SVGIG in the germline V gene (reference sequence). Between the trimmed V and J ends, which lost 5 bases and 2 bases, there was a span of 15 bases. The CDR3 nucleotides are TGTGCCTGGGAGGACACTGAAAGCAACTATGGCTACACCTTC. Protein sequence: CAWEDTESNYGYTF.

As DNA, the CDR3 is TGTGCCAGCAGCTACCGGACAGGGTGGAACACTGAAGCTTTCTTT. Translated, it gives CASSYRTGWNTEAFF. The chain links TRBV11-2 to TRBJ1-1; 8 bases align to TRBD1. CDR3 size: 15 residues. The germline gives CDR1 SGHAT, CDR2 FQNNGV. The trim removed 4 bases at V and 1 base at J, leaving 5 bases unmatched. Based on the CDR3 plus reference TRBV11-2 and TRBJ1-1, the full variable domain is EAGVAQSPRYKIIEKRQSVAFWCNPISGHATLYWYQQILGQGPKLLIQFQNNGVVDDSQLPKDRFSAERLKGVDSTLKIQPAKLEDSAVYLCASSYRTGWNTEAFFGQGTRLTVV.

The rearrangement uses TRBV6-7 and TRBJ2-1, with 7 bases that match TRBD2. TRBV6-7 has ORF status, its function being uncertain. V shed 3 bases and J 7 bases; nucleotides not matched to a gene: 9. This CDR3 has 15 residues. The CDR3 nucleotides are TGTGCCAGCAGTTATGGGAGGGCCGAAAGAAATGAGCAGTTCTTC. Its protein product is CASSYGRAERNEQFF.

The CDR3 region is CASSPPGQGYHEQYF. CDR3 coding DNA: TGTGCCAGTAGCCCTCCGGGACAGGGGTACCACGAGCAGTACTTC. The V and J genes are TRBV19 and TRBJ2-7, with 10 positions matching TRBD1. Germline assignment: CDR1 LNHDA and CDR2 SQIVND (reference sequence). V gave up 6 bases and J gave up 5 bases; unmatched junction bases: 10. The CDR3 extends over 15 amino acids.

V gene TRBV18 combines with J gene TRBJ1-2; TRBD1 aligns across 10 bases. The CDR3 totals 15 residues. CDR1 is KGHSH, CDR2 LQKENI, per germline. V dropped 3 bases and J dropped 6; count of bases not matched to a gene: 7. The CDR3 region has the DNA TGTGCCAGCTCACCCGGGACAGGGGTCTCGGATGGCTACACCTTC. It encodes CASSPGTGVSDGYTF.

This clone was seen once. V gene TRBV2 combines with J gene TRBJ2-7; no clear D. Germline assignment: CDR1 SNHLY and CDR2 FYNNEI. Trimming shortened V by 6 bases and J by 2 bases, and 14 bases separated the two germline ends. This CDR3 is built from 14 residues. The CDR3 is CASRRLIVTYEQYF. DNA for the CDR3: TGTGCCAGCAGAAGACTGATCGTGACCTACGAGCAGTACTTC. The complete variable domain, with remaining parts taken from reference TRBV2 and TRBJ2-7, reads EPEVTQTPSHQVTQMGQEVILRCVPISNHLYFYWYRQILGQKVEFLVSFYNNEISEKSEIFDDQFSVERPDGSNFTLKIRSTKLEDSAMYFCASRRLIVTYEQYFGPGTRLTVT.

The chain has TRBV20-1 and TRBJ2-5; D gene unclear. V was shortened by 3 bases and J by 7 bases, with 15 bases between the two germline ends. CDR3 length: 13 amino acids. CDR1 and CDR2 from the germline V gene are DFQATT and SNEGSKA (reference sequence). As DNA, the CDR3 is TGCAGTGCTAGTGTAGGAGACCTGGGGACCCAGTACTTC. This encodes CSASVGDLGTQYF.

In its sample, this clone was seen once. This chain uses TRBV18 with TRBJ1-4; D gene uncertain. Deletions cut 3 bases from V and 4 bases from J, with 15 bases between. Looked up from germline, CDR1 is KGHSH and CDR2 is LQKENI. The CDR3 extends over 16 amino acids. CDR3 nucleotides: TGTGCCAGCTCACCGATCACGACAAAAAATAATGAAAAACTGTTTTTT. As protein: CASSPITTKNNEKLFF.

CDR3 loop: CASMILENTGELFF. In nucleotides, the CDR3 is TGTGCCAGCATGATACTAGAAAACACCGGGGAGCTGTTTTTT. V and J are TRBV2 and TRBJ2-2, with a possible D match to TRBD2 (5 bases). The V gene lost 7 bases and the J gene lost 2 bases, with 11 bases spanning the gap. The CDR3 length is 14 residues. Germline V gene data show CDR1 as SNHLY and CDR2 as FYNNEI.

J is TRBJ1-4 and V is TRBV11-2; D not certain. Between the trimmed V and J ends, which lost 0 bases and 8 bases, there was a span of 16 bases. The CDR3 runs to 16 residues. Germline V lookup: CDR1 SGHAT, CDR2 FQNNGV. CDR3 bases: TGTGCCAGCAGCTTAGATCTTGAACAGCAAATAGAAAAACTGTTTTTT. This encodes CASSLDLEQQIEKLFF.

This clone was counted a single time. The same CDR3 can be traced to other DNA sequences in this sample. This chain uses TRBV9 with TRBJ2-2; D perhaps matches TRBD2 (6 bases). Trimming took 0 bases from V and 0 from J, leaving 6 bases between them. The germline V gene encodes CDR1 SGDLS and CDR2 YYNGEE. CDR3 length equals 15 residues. Here the CDR3 DNA reads TGTGCCAGCAGCGTAGGGGGGGCGAACACCGGGGAGCTGTTTTTT. Protein product: CASSVGGANTGELFF. The full variable domain, in which reference TRBV9 and TRBJ2-2 provide the parts outside the CDR3, is DSGVTQTPKHLITATGQRVTLRCSPRSGDLSVYWYQQSLDQGLQFLIQYYNGEERAKGNILERFSAQQFPDLHSELNLSSLELGDSALYFCASSVGGANTGELFFGEGSRLTVL.

This chain joins TRBV27 and TRBJ2-1; TRBD1 is a possible D gene (5 bases). CDR3 length equals 13 residues. Germline lookup yields CDR1 MNHEY and CDR2 SMNVEV (reference sequence). V was trimmed by 4 bases and J by 11 bases, leaving 15 bases between them. CDR3: CASSSPVAGKQFF. In DNA, the CDR3 is TGTGCCAGCAGTTCACCGGTGGCAGGGAAGCAGTTCTTC.

The gene calls are TRBV28 and TRBJ1-1; unclear D gene. V was shortened by 1 base and J by 1 base, with 7 bases between the two germline ends. The CDR3 loop spans 14 amino acids. Germline lookup yields CDR1 MDHEN and CDR2 SYDVKM. The chain's CDR3 is CASSLFRGNTEAFF. DNA of the CDR3: TGTGCCAGCAGTTTATTCCGAGGGAACACTGAAGCTTTCTTT. Full variable domain (missing parts from reference TRBV28 and TRBJ1-1): DVKVTQSSRYLVKRTGEKVFLECVQDMDHENMFWYRQDPGLGLRLIYFSYDVKMKEKGDIPEGYSVSREKKERFSLILESASTNQTSMYLCASSLFRGNTEAFFGQGTRLTVV.

This clone was seen a single time. V usage is TRBV29-1 and J usage is TRBJ2-1; TRBD2 is a possible D gene (6 bases). Germline assignment: CDR1 SQVTM and CDR2 ANQGSEA. The V end lost 7 bases, the J end lost 5 bases, and 18 bases lay between the germline ends. The CDR3 extends over 14 amino acids. The CDR3 sequence: CSALGGDWDNEQFF. Here the CDR3 DNA reads TGCAGCGCCCTTGGCGGGGACTGGGACAATGAGCAGTTCTTC.

This clone has only one observation. The genes are TRBV6-1 and TRBJ2-2; a possible D gene is TRBD1 (5 bases). The germline V gene encodes CDR1 MNHNS and CDR2 SASEGT. CDR3 length: 16 amino acids. V lost 3 bases, J lost 3 bases, and 14 bases lay in between. In DNA, the CDR3 is TGTGCCAGCAGTGATCTTAGGGGTACCGACACCGGGGAGCTGTTTTTT. Its translation: CASSDLRGTDTGELFF.

Only one count was recorded for this clone. The chain employs TRBV6-5 and TRBJ2-3, with 11 nucleotides matching TRBD2. V lost 4 bases and J lost 6; bases outside the gene matches: 6. This CDR3 has 15 amino acids. The V gene's germline CDR1 is MNHEY and CDR2 SVGAGI. The CDR3 spells CASSSRLAGTDTQYF. DNA of the CDR3: TGTGCCAGCAGTTCCAGACTAGCGGGAACCGATACGCAGTATTTT.

The chain carries TRBV12-3 or TRBV12-4 and TRBJ2-5, with D perhaps matching TRBD1 (6 bases). Trimming cost V 0 bases and J 6 bases, with 8 bases left between them. CDR3 length: 13 amino acids. The CDR3 nucleotides read TGTGCCAGCAGTTTAGCAGACAGGCAGACCCAGTACTTC. Translated: CASSLADRQTQYF.

The chain is built from TRBV15 and TRBJ2-7, with 10 bases matching TRBD1. CDR1 is LNHNV, CDR2 YYDKDF, per germline (reference sequence). CDR3 length: 16 residues. Trimming removed 5 bases from V and 7 bases from J; junction bases left unmatched: 14. CDR3 region: CATSSGTGAPFWEQYF. CDR3 DNA: TGTGCCACCAGCTCCGGGACAGGGGCCCCCTTTTGGGAGCAGTACTTC.

The chain has TRBV6-5 and TRBJ2-2, with D tentatively TRBD1 (6 bases). This CDR3 spans 14 amino acids. The V gene's germline CDR1 is MNHEY and CDR2 SVGAGI. V was clipped by 7 bases and J by 6 bases, with 15 bases between them. DNA of the CDR3: TGTGCCAGCAAGGTGATGGGGGCCGCCGGGGAGCTGTTTTTT. The encoded protein is CASKVMGAAGELFF.

The rearrangement links TRBV19 to TRBJ2-3, with a tentative D call TRBD1 (5 bases). Germline lookup yields CDR1 LNHDA and CDR2 SQIVND (reference sequence). The CDR3 extends over 12 amino acids. The ends were cut back, 3 bases at V and 5 bases at J, with 6 bases in the middle. The CDR3 nucleotides read TGTGCCAGTAGTATTAGGGGAGATACGCAGTATTTT. Its translation: CASSIRGDTQYF.

This clone was found a few times. The chain uses TRBV12-3 or TRBV12-4 and TRBJ2-1, with D perhaps matching TRBD1 (5 bases). Trimming pared 6 bases from V and 9 bases from J, leaving 12 bases between. CDR3 length: 12 residues. In DNA, the CDR3 is TGTGCCAGCAGACTTGTTCAGGGTGAGCAGTTCTTC. This sequence encodes CASRLVQGEQFF.

The chain joins TRBV7-2 to TRBJ2-1, with D possibly matching TRBD2 (6 bases). This CDR3 is 13 amino acids long. Looked up from germline, CDR1 is SGHTA and CDR2 is FQGNSA. Trimming stripped 3 bases from V and 8 bases from J, with 11 bases between. The CDR3 bases are TGTGCCAGCAGCTTGACGGAGGGCCATGAGCAGTTCTTC. This sequence encodes CASSLTEGHEQFF.

This chain links TRBV15 with TRBJ2-7, with a weak D call TRBD1 (5 bases). The V and J ends lost 0 bases and 4 bases respectively, with 7 bases between them. Germline V lookup: CDR1 LNHNV, CDR2 YYDKDF (reference sequence). The CDR3 extends over 13 amino acids. The DNA for the CDR3 is TGTGCCACCAGCAGAGAAACAGGTTACGAGCAGTACGTC. It codes for CATSRETGYEQYV.

The J gene is TRBJ2-2, the V gene TRBV25-1; 8 nucleotides agree with TRBD2. This CDR3 is 15 amino acids long. The germline CDR1 and CDR2 sequences are MGHDK and SYGVNS. The trim removed 5 bases at V and 4 bases at J, leaving 6 bases unmatched. CDR3 nucleotide sequence: TGTGCCAGCAGTCGGGGGGGTTGGACCACCGGGGAGCTGTTTTTT. It specifies CASSRGGWTTGELFF. The complete variable domain, with remaining parts taken from reference TRBV25-1 and TRBJ2-2, reads EADIYQTPRYLVIGTGKKITLECSQTMGHDKMYWYQQDPGMELHLIHYSYGVNSTEKGDLSSESTVSRIRTEHFPLTLESARPSHTSQYLCASSRGGWTTGELFFGEGSRLTVL.

The rearrangement joins TRBV19 to TRBJ2-7; no definite D call. The V end lost 0 bases, the J end lost 7 bases, and 10 bases lay between the germline ends. Germline CDR1 is LNHDA and CDR2 is SQIVND (reference sequence). The CDR3 extends over 13 amino acids. Here the CDR3 DNA reads TGTGCCAGTAGTATAGATCGAGAGGAAGAGCAGTACTTC. Its protein product is CASSIDREEEQYF.